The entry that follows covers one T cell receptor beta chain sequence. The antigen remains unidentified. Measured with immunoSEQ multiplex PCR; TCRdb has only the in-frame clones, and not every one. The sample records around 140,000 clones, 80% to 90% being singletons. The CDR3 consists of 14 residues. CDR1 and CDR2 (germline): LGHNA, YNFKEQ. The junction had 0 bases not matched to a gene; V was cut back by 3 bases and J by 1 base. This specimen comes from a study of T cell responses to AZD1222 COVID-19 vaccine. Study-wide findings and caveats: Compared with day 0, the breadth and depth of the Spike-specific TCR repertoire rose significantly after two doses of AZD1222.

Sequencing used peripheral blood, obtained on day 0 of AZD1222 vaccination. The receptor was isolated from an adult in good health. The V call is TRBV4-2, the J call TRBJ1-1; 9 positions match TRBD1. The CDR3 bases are TGTGCCAGCAGCCAGGACAGGGGGAACACTGAAGCTTTCTTT. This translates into CASSQDRGNTEAFF.